This T cell receptor beta chain was sequenced during a study of vaccination effects on CD4 cells after COVID-19. Upon completion of 10 to 11 days in culture, CD4+ T cells were isolated. Nobody among the vaccine recipients had prior SARS-CoV-2 infection (nucleocapsid antibodies were negative). Study-wide results and limits: The authors studied few convalescent patients and collected no early post-infection timepoints. In vaccinees who were healthy, merely 1 out of 255 vaccine-induced clones cross-reacted with common cold coronaviruses.

The protocol was immunoSEQ multiplex PCR, while the TCRdb copy is restricted to in-frame clones and leaves out a portion. This sample has around 26,000 clones, with 73% found just once. This clone qualifies as medium-sized. Its cognate antigen is unknown. The starting material was CD4+ T cells from PBMCs cultured without peptide, obtained before COVID-19 vaccination. The receptor comes from a human donor who received a COVID-19 vaccine.

CDR3 bases: TGTGCCAGCAGATGGGACAGGCGGAGTAATCAGCCCCAGCATTTT. It yields the protein CASRWDRRSNQPQHF. The chain combines TRBV6-5 with TRBJ1-5, with 8 positions matching TRBD1. V was pared by 6 bases and J by 4 bases, with 8 bases of the junction left unmatched. The CDR3 runs to 15 residues. Germline CDR1 is MNHEY and CDR2 is SVGAGI.